The clone carrying this T cell receptor (beta chain) was detected only once. Antigen unknown. The sample carries other DNA sequences with the same CDR3. The data are from a study of shared clonotypes between healthy human individuals. Study at large: Per-donor plates numbered three CD4 naive, three CD4 memory, two CD8 naive and one CD8 memory.

Per germline, CDR1 SNHLY and CDR2 FYNNEI. Trimming pared 3 bases from V and 0 bases from J, leaving 5 bases between. The CDR3 loop spans 13 amino acids. Generated by immunoSEQ multiplex PCR, the TCRdb table keeps only in-frame clones and is missing some. This table has millions of clones, roughly 94% appearing once. General study findings and limits: Generation probabilities were higher for clonotypes shared across all four sorted-subset donors than for unshared ones. What limited the represented genetic and exposure-history diversity was the small number of donors.

The rearrangement links TRBV2 to TRBJ1-2; D not certain. Sequencing was done on a sample of naive CD4+ T cells sorted from blood. Documented subset: CD45RA+ positively selected. The sequence was obtained from a man in his late teens or twenties in good health. CDR3 DNA: TGTGCCAGCAGTGACTCTTCTAACTATGGCTACACCTTC. It yields the protein CASSDSSNYGYTF.